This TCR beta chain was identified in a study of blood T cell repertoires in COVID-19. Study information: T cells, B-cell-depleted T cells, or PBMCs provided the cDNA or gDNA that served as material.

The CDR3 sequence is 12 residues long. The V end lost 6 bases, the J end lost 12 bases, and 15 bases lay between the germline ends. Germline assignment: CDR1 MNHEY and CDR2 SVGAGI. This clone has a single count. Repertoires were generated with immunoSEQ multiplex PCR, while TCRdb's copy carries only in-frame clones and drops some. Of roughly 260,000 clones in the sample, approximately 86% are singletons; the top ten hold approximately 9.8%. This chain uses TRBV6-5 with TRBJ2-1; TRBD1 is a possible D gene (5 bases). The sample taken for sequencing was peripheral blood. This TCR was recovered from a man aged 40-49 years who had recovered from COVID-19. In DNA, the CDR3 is TGTGCCAGCAGCCACGCCGCAGGGATGCAGTTCTTC. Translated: CASSHAAGMQFF.